A single sample gave rise to the 15 T cell receptor beta chains below, sequenced in a study of blood T cell repertoires in COVID-19. The table came from immunoSEQ multiplex PCR; TCRdb's copy has only in-frame clones and leaves some out. The repertoire includes 250,000 to 300,000 clones, around 78% of them detected once, and about 4.5% sits in the top ten. The material sequenced was peripheral blood. These receptors were collected from a man aged 55 to 70 who had recovered from COVID-19.

As concerns this clone: This same CDR3 is encoded by further DNA sequences in the sample. The chain carries TRBV7-9 and TRBJ2-2; possibly TRBD1 for D (5 bases). Germline lookup yields CDR1 SEHNR and CDR2 FQNEAQ (reference sequence). This CDR3 region has 14 residues. V was pared by 0 bases and J by 5 bases, with 7 bases between. For the CDR3, the DNA is TGTGCCAGCAGCTTAGCGGGGCCGACCGGGGAGCTGTTTTTT. As protein: CASSLAGPTGELFF.

This clone was seen a single time. The V and J genes are TRBV23-1 and TRBJ1-2, with TRBD1 matching over 9 bases. TRBV23-1 is labeled an ORF, and its function is uncertain. V shed 4 bases and J 4 bases; nucleotides not matched to a gene: 22. The CDR3 runs to 20 residues. The CDR3 DNA follows: TGCGCCAGCAGTCGTGTCCATCCGACAGGGGGATTTCCATCATGCTATGGCTACACCTTC. Protein sequence: CASSRVHPTGGFPSCYGYTF.

With regard to this clone: Within the sample, other DNA sequences also encode this same CDR3. This chain joins TRBV25-1 and TRBJ1-2; D not certain. Germline assignment: CDR1 MGHDK and CDR2 SYGVNS. The germline V and J ends were trimmed by 9 bases and 8 bases, with 16 bases remaining between them. The CDR3 covers 12 residues. In DNA, the CDR3 is TGTGCCAGTAGTCCGGGGAAAAGCGGCTACACCTTC. This sequence encodes CASSPGKSGYTF.

The chain has TRBV6-6 and TRBJ1-4, with TRBD1 as a possible D gene (6 bases). The V gene lost 3 bases and the J gene lost 8 bases, with 13 bases spanning the gap. Germline-derived CDR1 and CDR2 are MNHNY and SVGAGI (reference sequence). CDR3 length: 14 residues. The CDR3 DNA reads as TGTGCCAGCAGTTATAGGGACAAAAGGGAAAAACTGTTTTTT. Amino acids: CASSYRDKREKLFF.

The chain couples TRBV18 to TRBJ1-5; tentatively, D is TRBD1 (6 bases). Looked up from germline, CDR1 is KGHSH and CDR2 is LQKENI. With 3 bases removed from V and 0 bases from J, the gap between germline ends came to 12 bases. The CDR3 has 16 amino acids. In DNA form, the CDR3 reads TGTGCCAGCTCACCCCGGACAGTATATAGCAATCAGCCCCAGCATTTT. The encoded protein is CASSPRTVYSNQPQHF. The full variable domain, completed using reference TRBV18 and TRBJ1-5, is NAGVMQNPRHLVRRRGQEARLRCSPMKGHSHVYWYRQLPEEGLKFMVYLQKENIIDESGMPKERFSAEFPKEGPSILRIQQVVRGDSAAYFCASSPRTVYSNQPQHFGDGTRLSIL.

This clone was recorded a few times. The chain links TRBV7-3 to TRBJ2-7, with 9 positions matching TRBD2. The J segment lost 0 bases and the V segment lost 5 bases, leaving 5 bases of the junction unmatched. Germline CDR1 is SGHTA and CDR2 is FQGTGA. This CDR3 comprises 15 residues. The CDR3 region has the DNA TGTGCCAGCAGCCCAGCGGGGGGCAGCTCCTACGAGCAGTACTTC. It translates to CASSPAGGSSYEQYF.

The rearrangement uses TRBV14 and TRBJ2-4; no clear D. Per the germline V gene, CDR1 is SGHDN and CDR2 is FVKESK. The CDR3 covers 15 residues. V lost 1 base and J lost 0, with 7 bases in between. Here the CDR3 DNA reads TGTGCCAGCAGCCAAGCAGGCCTAGCCAAAAACATTCAGTACTTC. Its translation is CASSQAGLAKNIQYF.

This clone was seen at least ten times. V gene TRBV7-8 combines with J gene TRBJ1-5; 7 bases are a match to TRBD1. This CDR3 contains 16 residues. Germline V gives CDR1 SGHVS, CDR2 FQNEAQ. Germline trimming cut 5 bases from V and 5 bases from J; bases unmatched to any gene: 12. For the CDR3, the DNA is TGTGCCAGCAGCCAGCGGGCGACAGGGAGAGATCAGCCCCAGCATTTT. It is translated as CASSQRATGRDQPQHF.

The rearrangement uses TRBV6-6 and TRBJ1-1; 9 bases line up with TRBD1. The CDR3 contains 15 residues. Germline CDR1 reads MNHNY; CDR2 reads SVGAGI (reference sequence). Trimming took 6 bases from V and 2 from J; bases not matched to a gene: 7. The DNA for the CDR3 is TGTGCCAGCAGCCCTGCCACAGGGGGCAACACTGAAGCTTTCTTT. Translating gives CASSPATGGNTEAFF.

The V gene is TRBV30, the J gene TRBJ2-6; 11 bases map to TRBD2. V was clipped by 0 bases and J by 3 bases; unmatched bases: 19. This CDR3 is 22 amino acids long. Germline lookup yields CDR1 GTSNPN and CDR2 SVGIG (reference sequence). This CDR3 is CAWSVMKRTSGSSGFGANVLTF. For the CDR3, the DNA is TGTGCCTGGAGTGTAATGAAGCGGACTAGCGGGTCCTCGGGGTTTGGGGCCAACGTCCTGACTTTC.

This clone showed up just once. The rearrangement joins TRBV30 to TRBJ1-5; D is possibly TRBD1 (5 bases). The V gene's germline CDR1 is GTSNPN and CDR2 SVGIG (reference sequence). V lost 0 bases and J lost 2, with 11 bases in between. The CDR3 spans 15 residues. This CDR3 reads CAWSVDGRGNQPQHF. In DNA, the CDR3 is TGTGCCTGGAGTGTAGATGGCAGGGGCAATCAGCCCCAGCATTTT.

V gene TRBV30 combines with J gene TRBJ2-3; weak D call: TRBD1 (6 bases). Germline V lookup: CDR1 GTSNPN, CDR2 SVGIG (reference sequence). This CDR3 is 17 amino acids long. V shed 0 bases and J shed 0 bases, with 16 bases lying between them. The CDR3 is CAWSVPSRGSSTDTQYF. The DNA for the CDR3 is TGTGCCTGGAGTGTACCCTCCAGGGGCTCCAGCACAGATACGCAGTATTTT.

This clone was picked up a small number of times. The genes are TRBV3-1 (or the pseudogene TRBV3-2) and TRBJ1-2; 7 bases fit TRBD1. V lost 4 bases and J lost 5; bases outside the gene matches: 7. The CDR3 spans 14 residues. Per germline, CDR1 LGHDT and CDR2 YNNKEL (reference sequence). CDR3 DNA: TGTGCCAGCAGCCGGGACAGCCCTCCATATGGCTACACCTTC. Translation gives CASSRDSPPYGYTF.

The rearrangement links TRBV11-2 to TRBJ2-1; D possibly corresponds to TRBD2 (6 bases). The CDR3 length is 12 residues. From germline, CDR1 is SGHAT and CDR2 FQNNGV. Trimming pared 1 base from V and 8 bases from J, leaving 6 bases between. The CDR3 is CASSLGGDEQFF. The CDR3 nucleotides read TGTGCCAGCAGCTTAGGGGGGGATGAGCAGTTCTTC.

The CDR3 coding sequence is TGTGCCAGCAGCCAAGATCTAGGAAAGGAAAAACTGTTTTTT. The encoded protein is CASSQDLGKEKLFF. The rearrangement uses TRBV3-1 (or the pseudogene TRBV3-2) and TRBJ1-4; no firm D call. Trimming shortened V by 0 bases and J by 8 bases, and 10 bases separated the two germline ends. The V gene's germline CDR1 is LGHDT and CDR2 YNNKEL (reference sequence). The CDR3 has 14 residues.